Shown below are 10 T cell receptor beta chains from a single sample sequenced in a study of patients and donors after allogeneic stem cell transplantation. TCRdb reprocessed the RT-PCR reads with MiXCR, giving one entry per CDR3 protein. Among hundreds of thousands of distinct CDR3 sequences, 11% to 15% were seen once, and the ten largest hold approximately 10%. Sequencing input: blood, either unsorted or a sorted T cell fraction (not recorded which). The source is a human donor who was either an allogeneic HSCT recipient or a stem cell or donor lymphocyte infusion donor (not recorded which). It is not recorded whose cells these are; they may come from a transplant donor.

This clonotype was recorded at least ten times. This chain connects TRBV20-1 to TRBJ2-7, with unresolved D. Germline V lookup: CDR1 DFQATT, CDR2 SNEGSKA (reference sequence). V was cut by 1 base and J by 2 bases, with 3 bases left in between. CDR3 length equals 11 residues. The CDR3 spells CSARATYEQYF. The CDR3 DNA sequence: TGCAGTGCTAGAGCGACCTACGAGCAGTACTTC.

This clonotype was counted many times. The V and J genes are TRBV7-2 and TRBJ2-3; TRBD1 aligns across 8 bases. Germline V gene data show CDR1 as SGHTA and CDR2 as FQGNSA. J was trimmed by 4 bases and V by 1 base; bases with no gene match: 1. The CDR3 is made up of 14 amino acids. CDR3 in amino acids: CASSLGTGPDTQYF. DNA for the CDR3: TGTGCCAGCAGCTTAGGGACAGGGCCAGATACGCAGTATTTT.

Concerning this clonotype: A read error may be the cause here, since a much bigger clone is one base away. V usage is TRBV12-5 and J usage is TRBJ2-3; D remains ambiguous. The CDR3 is made up of 10 amino acids. Germline V CDR1 and CDR2: LGHNT, FRNRAP. The CDR3 bases are TGTGGCGCTAGAAGGTATACGCAGTATTTT. This codes for CGARRYTQYF.

This clonotype was detected many times. This sequence joins TRBV7-9 and TRBJ2-5; D is undetermined. The CDR3 covers 15 residues. V was shortened by 4 bases and J by 5 bases, with 17 bases between the two germline ends. The germline CDR1 and CDR2 sequences are SEHNR and FQNEAQ (reference sequence). The CDR3 DNA reads as TGTGCCAGCAGCTCCCTCCTCCGCCTGTGGGAGACCCAGTACTTC. It encodes CASSSLLRLWETQYF.

This clonotype has ten or more counts. The chain joins TRBV29-1 to TRBJ2-7, with unresolved D. This CDR3 is built from 10 residues. The V end was cut by 4 bases, the J end by 4 bases, with 5 bases between. CDR1 and CDR2 from the germline V gene are SQVTM and ANQGSEA. The CDR3 is CSVADYEQYF. The DNA of the CDR3 is TGCAGCGTTGCGGATTACGAGCAGTACTTC.

The genes are TRBV24-1 and TRBJ2-3; no reliable D call. Germline V gives CDR1 KGHDR, CDR2 SFDVKD. CDR3 length: 13 residues. V lost 8 bases to trimming and J lost 0 bases, with 8 bases between them. CDR3 region: CATKKSSTDTQYF. CDR3 nucleotides: TGTGCCACCAAGAAATCTAGCACAGATACGCAGTATTTT.

This clonotype was observed many times. V and J are TRBV24-1 and TRBJ2-1, with 10 positions matching TRBD2. Germline V gives CDR1 KGHDR, CDR2 SFDVKD. The trim removed 1 base at V and 4 bases at J, leaving 3 bases unmatched. This CDR3 contains 16 residues. The CDR3 nucleotides read TGTGCCACCAGTGATTTTCGAGCGGGAGGGTACAATGAGCAGTTCTTC. It specifies CATSDFRAGGYNEQFF.

Only a few counts were recorded for this clonotype. The chain has TRBV6-1 and TRBJ1-2, with TRBD1 matching 8 bases. This CDR3 is 13 amino acids long. Germline CDR1 is MNHNS and CDR2 is SASEGT. The V gene end was trimmed by 6 bases and the J gene end by 5 bases; junction bases not matched to a gene: 5. The CDR3 DNA follows: TGTGCCAGCAGAGAACAGGGGGGGTATGGCTACACCTTC. This gives the protein CASREQGGYGYTF.

This clonotype turned up a few times. V and J are TRBV15 and TRBJ1-1; D unclear. V lost 0 bases to trimming and J lost 4 bases, with 12 bases between them. This CDR3 is 15 amino acids long. Germline CDR1 is LNHNV and CDR2 is YYDKDF (reference sequence). The chain's CDR3 is CATSRDTGWSTEAFF. The CDR3 region has the DNA TGTGCCACCAGCAGAGATACGGGTTGGAGCACTGAAGCTTTCTTT.

There are a few counts of this clonotype. This rearrangement joins TRBV18 to TRBJ1-1; no reliable D call. Germline V CDR1 and CDR2: KGHSH, LQKENI. The CDR3 contains 16 residues. V dropped 1 base and J dropped 4 bases, with 16 bases sitting between them. Here the CDR3 DNA reads TGTGCCAGCTCACCACTGGGAAGTGAACGGGGCACTGAAGCTTTCTTT. Translated: CASSPLGSERGTEAFF.